This T cell receptor beta chain was profiled in a study of lymphopenia after photon versus proton radiotherapy (dated 2019 in TCRdb). Regarding the complete study: In patients with gastrointestinal tumors who developed high-grade lymphopenia, the study compared the immunological effects of photon radiation therapy with those of proton radiation therapy. A cohort of some 19 patients with gastrointestinal tumors who received either photon or proton therapy and subsequently developed lymphopenia was included. The study aimed to characterize how the two radiation modalities differ in their impact on the immune system. What the work shows at the level of the full study, not this receptor alone: The authors looked at the survival association only in patients who died, and they framed better survival with proton therapy as a possibility rather than a demonstrated result. Across the cohort, a larger post-nadir drop in TCR diversity was inversely correlated with overall survival time among patients who died. During treatment, patients who received proton therapy stayed relatively stable, whereas patients who received photon therapy lost naive T cells and TCR diversity and gained effector/memory populations. After the lymphocyte count nadir, photon-treated repertoires showed oligoclonal expansion, especially of CD8+ Temra cells, which drove the drop in diversity.

The library was prepared using the immunoSEQ multiplex PCR assay. T cell repertoires were profiled with deep sequencing of rearranged TCR beta loci together with multiparametric flow cytometry. In its TCRdb copy, this immuneACCESS table keeps in-frame sequences only and misses some clones. Where compared with another copy, unresolved V genes explain less than half of these, and the others have no known cause. The sample includes about 160,000 clones, with about 88% observed a single time. The ten largest clones add up to approximately 4.8% of the sample. Relative to germline, V is 6 bases shorter and J is 0 bases shorter, with 3 bases between their ends. The CDR3, from cysteine to phenylalanine, totals 13 residues. Only the CDR3 DNA stays, 39 bases, in frame from base 1. CDR1 and CDR2 are drawn from the germline V gene (reference sequence): LNHDA, SQIVND. This clone has only one observation. Its antigen has not been determined. Base qualities are not recorded, but no much larger clone differs from it by a single base.

The clonotype originates from a man aged 50 or older with gastric cancer. The chain was built from TRBV19 and TRBJ2-6, with no confidently assigned D gene. Material: peripheral blood, obtained from a patient treated with photon-based radiotherapy. The nucleotide sequence is TGTGCCAGTAGAAACTCTGGGGCCAACGTCCTGACTTTC. This encodes CASRNSGANVLTF.